Each of the 13 T cell receptor beta chains below was sequenced from the same sample in a study of human T cells and chemical hapten exposure (dated by TCRdb to about 2021). In light of the paper, this sample's time point label describes: patch test 2, 6 weeks after DPC sensitization. The meaning of the sample's treatment or condition label: therapeutic diphenylcyclopropenone sensitization with weekly scalp DPC. The library was obtained by RACE. The sequencer was a NextSeq 500. The public reads were reanalyzed by TCRdb: fastp trimming at Q25, MiXCR alignment, in-frame beta chains only. When rows share a CDR3 protein, they turn into one entry using the most common DNA and genes. Recorded for this sample are tens of thousands of distinct CDR3 sequences; 8.9% of them occurred a single time. Together, the top ten hold approximately 16% of the sample. Sequences were derived from whole blood, sampled in connection with sensitization to the hapten diphenylcyclopropenone (DPC). Receptors originate from a woman between 40 and 50 years old with alopecia areata. Some clones in this sample may be carry-over from other donors' samples.

This clonotype has at least ten counts. The genes are TRBV30 and TRBJ2-3, with D possibly TRBD1 on 6 matching bases. Trimming took off 0 bases at V and 1 base at J, with 14 bases between the two ends. Germline V gene lookup returns CDR1 GTSNPN and CDR2 SVGIG (reference sequence). The CDR3 is 16 amino acids. The CDR3 DNA is TGTGCCTGGAGTGTAAGAACAGGGTGGCGCACAGATACGCAGTATTTT. Protein: CAWSVRTGWRTDTQYF. The entire variable domain, with the rest obtained from reference TRBV30 and TRBJ2-3, is as follows: SQTIHQWPATLVQPVGSPLSLECTVEGTSNPNLYWYRQAAGRGLQLLFYSVGIGQISSEVPQNLSASRPQDRQFILSSKKLLLSDSGFYLCAWSVRTGWRTDTQYFGPGTRLTVL.

The sample holds many counts of this clonotype. The chain carries TRBV7-2 and TRBJ2-3, with a tentative D call TRBD2 (6 bases). Germline lookup yields CDR1 SGHTA and CDR2 FQGNSA. The CDR3 is 15 amino acids. V lost 6 bases and J lost 1, with 14 bases in between. The DNA for the CDR3 is TGTGCCAGCAGTAATTCGGGACTCCGCACAGATACGCAGTATTTT. Amino acids: CASSNSGLRTDTQYF.

The table lists this clonotype with a few counts. The chain has TRBV12-3 or TRBV12-4 and TRBJ2-2, with unresolved D. CDR3 length: 15 amino acids. Trimming left V 0 bases short and J 7 bases short, with 12 bases between. The CDR3 loop reads CASSLARPHIGELFF. CDR3 in DNA: TGTGCCAGCAGTTTAGCGCGTCCCCACATCGGGGAGCTGTTTTTT.

This clonotype was recorded at least ten times. The J gene is TRBJ1-5, the V gene TRBV19; TRBD1 might be the D (5 bases). The CDR3 spans 15 residues. Trimming removed 1 base at V and 2 bases at J, with 9 bases between. Germline CDR1 reads LNHDA; CDR2 reads SQIVND (reference sequence). The CDR3 spells CASSIGQGGNQPQHF. The CDR3 DNA is TGTGCCAGTAGTATAGGGCAGGGAGGCAATCAGCCCCAGCATTTT.

Ten or more counts support this clonotype. The gene calls are TRBV29-1 and TRBJ1-2; TRBD1 matches 10 bases. The J segment lost 6 bases and the V segment lost 8 bases, leaving 9 bases of the junction unmatched. Germline-derived CDR1 and CDR2 are SQVTM and ANQGSEA. The CDR3 totals 13 residues. The CDR3 region is CSTDRGPTDGYTF. In nucleotides, the CDR3 is TGCAGCACAGACAGGGGGCCGACAGATGGCTACACCTTC.

This clonotype was recorded at least ten times. The chain carries TRBV5-1 and TRBJ2-7, with 9 bases identical to TRBD1. The CDR3 is 13 residues long. Germline V lookup: CDR1 SGHRS, CDR2 YFSETQ. Trimming took 5 bases from V and 6 from J; bases not matched to a gene: 6. The CDR3 coding sequence is TGCGCCAGCAGAAGACCGGGACAGGGCGAGCAGTACTTC. This sequence encodes CASRRPGQGEQYF.

This clonotype was detected only a few times. The chain couples TRBV30 to TRBJ2-6; D is ambiguous. Germline V gives CDR1 GTSNPN, CDR2 SVGIG (reference sequence). V lost 7 bases, J lost 2 bases, and 15 bases lay in between. The CDR3 is 15 residues long. The CDR3, as DNA: TGTGCCTTCGACCGACACCTCCCTGGGGCCAACGTCCTGACTTTC. Translating gives CAFDRHLPGANVLTF.

The gene calls are TRBV20-1 and TRBJ2-7, with 10 bases fitting TRBD1. Germline CDR1 is DFQATT and CDR2 is SNEGSKA (reference sequence). The V and J ends lost 6 bases and 5 bases, in that order; junction bases with no gene match: 7. The CDR3 has 13 residues. As DNA, the CDR3 is TGCAGTGCCCCGGGACAGGGGAGGGACGAGCAGTACTTC. Translation: CSAPGQGRDEQYF.

This clonotype occurred many times. This chain joins TRBV20-1 and TRBJ2-1; perhaps TRBD2 as D (6 bases). The CDR3 runs to 16 residues. Germline V gives CDR1 DFQATT, CDR2 SNEGSKA (reference sequence). With 6 bases removed from V and 4 bases from J, the gap between germline ends came to 22 bases. The CDR3 DNA sequence: TGCAGTGCAAGTAGTGGAGGGTTCGGCCCTTACAATGAGCAGTTCTTC. It is translated as CSASSGGFGPYNEQFF.

This clonotype was counted at least ten times. This chain links TRBV14 with TRBJ2-4; D is possibly TRBD1 (6 bases). V shed 0 bases and J shed 0 bases, with 18 bases lying between them. Germline lookup yields CDR1 SGHDN and CDR2 FVKESK. The CDR3 consists of 19 residues. The CDR3 loop reads CASSQDTQDRGGAKNIQYF. In DNA form, the CDR3 reads TGTGCCAGCAGCCAAGATACGCAGGACAGAGGCGGAGCCAAAAACATTCAGTACTTC.

This clonotype was recorded a few times. This chain links TRBV18 with TRBJ1-1, with 8 bases lining up with TRBD1. The CDR3 loop spans 14 amino acids. V lost 4 bases and J lost 3; bases outside the gene matches: 4. The germline gives CDR1 KGHSH, CDR2 LQKENI. CDR3 sequence reads: CASSQNRGDTEAFF. The DNA for the CDR3 is TGTGCCAGCTCACAAAACAGGGGGGACACTGAAGCTTTCTTT.

This clonotype was counted ten times or more. The CDR3 DNA follows: TGTGCCAGCAGTTACTCGACAGGGAGCAATCAGCCCCAGCATTTT. As protein: CASSYSTGSNQPQHF. The V call is TRBV6-2 or TRBV6-3, the J call TRBJ1-5; TRBD1 matches at 7 bases. CDR1 and CDR2 from the germline V gene are MNHEY and SVGEGT. Trimming at V came to 0 bases and at J to 1 base, leaving 0 bases not matched to a gene. CDR3 length equals 15 residues.

This clonotype has a count of ten or more. The rearrangement uses TRBV6-6 and TRBJ1-1; 8 bases match TRBD1. Germline lookup yields CDR1 MNHNY and CDR2 SVGAGI (reference sequence). V was clipped by 2 bases and J by 3 bases; unmatched bases: 20. The length of the CDR3 is 20 residues. CDR3 residues: CASSYPRMDRALLIDTEAFF. In nucleotides, the CDR3 is TGTGCCAGCAGTTACCCTAGAATGGACAGGGCCCTGCTCATCGACACTGAAGCTTTCTTT.